This T cell receptor (beta chain) was retrieved from a study of monozygotic twins with cystic fibrosis. Sequencing was performed with immunoSEQ multiplex PCR; in TCRdb, only in-frame clones are kept and a portion is missing. Of approximately 36,000 clones in the sample, about nine tenths were seen once. Findings and limits, study-wide: Unrelated CF individuals shared fewer identical clonotypes than monozygotic CF twins.

Points on this clone: Its specificity is not known.

CDR3 size: 17 residues. The ends lost 1 base at V and 7 bases at J; junction bases unmatched: 11. The germline V gene encodes CDR1 SGHAT and CDR2 FQDESV (reference sequence). The receptor was derived from a boy between 2 and 10 years old with cystic fibrosis. Material for sequencing was blood. The chain is built from TRBV11-1 and TRBJ2-2; 8 positions agree with TRBD2. This chain's CDR3 is CASSLGAQRGYGGELFF. DNA of the CDR3: TGTGCCAGCAGCTTAGGCGCCCAGCGGGGGTATGGCGGGGAGCTGTTTTTT.